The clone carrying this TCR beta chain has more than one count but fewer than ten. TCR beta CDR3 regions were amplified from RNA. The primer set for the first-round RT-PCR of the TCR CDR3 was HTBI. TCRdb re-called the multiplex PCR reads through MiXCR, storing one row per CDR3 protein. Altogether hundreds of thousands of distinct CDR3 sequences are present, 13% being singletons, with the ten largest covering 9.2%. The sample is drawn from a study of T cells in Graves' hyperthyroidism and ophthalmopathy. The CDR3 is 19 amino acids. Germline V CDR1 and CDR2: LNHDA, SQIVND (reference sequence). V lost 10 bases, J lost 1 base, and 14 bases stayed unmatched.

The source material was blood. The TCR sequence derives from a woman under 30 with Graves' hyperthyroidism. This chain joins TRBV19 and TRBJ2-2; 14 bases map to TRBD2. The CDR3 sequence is CATKPAGLAGDRNTGELFF. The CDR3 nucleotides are TGTGCCACCAAACCTGCGGGACTAGCGGGGGACAGGAACACCGGGGAGCTGTTTTTT.